In this sample, the clone carrying this T cell receptor beta chain turned up a few times. Authors' processing steps: Nucleated cell counts were estimated from reference gene primer amplification. Here immunoSEQ multiplex PCR was the method, and the copy in TCRdb shows in-frame clones only, minus some. From that table come the V and J calls and clone size; the DNA was used to work out D and trimming. Among about 97,000 clones listed, 82% were seen once. The length of the CDR3 is 17 residues. V was clipped by 0 bases and J by 1 base; unmatched bases: 9. Germline values: CDR1 ENHRY, CDR2 SYGVKD. This entry comes from a study of blood T cell repertoires in COVID-19.

The chain has TRBV10-3 and TRBJ2-7; 7 positions agree with TRBD1. Sequences were obtained from peripheral blood. This receptor was taken from a man between 65 and 79 years old with acute or convalescent COVID-19. CDR3 sequence (DNA): TGTGCCATCAGTGAGTCGATAGTTGGGGACAGATCCTACGAGCAGTACTTC. It codes for CAISESIVGDRSYEQYF.